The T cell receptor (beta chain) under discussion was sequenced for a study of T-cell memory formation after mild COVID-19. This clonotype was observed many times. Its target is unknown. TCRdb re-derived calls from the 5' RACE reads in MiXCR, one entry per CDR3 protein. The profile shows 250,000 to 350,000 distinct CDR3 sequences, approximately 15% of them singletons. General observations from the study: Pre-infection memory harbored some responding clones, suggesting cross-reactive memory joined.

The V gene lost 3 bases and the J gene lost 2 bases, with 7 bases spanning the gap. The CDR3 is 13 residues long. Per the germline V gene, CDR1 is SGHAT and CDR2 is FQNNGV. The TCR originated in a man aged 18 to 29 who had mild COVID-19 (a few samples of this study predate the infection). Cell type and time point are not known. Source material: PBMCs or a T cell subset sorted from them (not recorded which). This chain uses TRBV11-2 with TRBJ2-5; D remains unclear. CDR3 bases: TGTGCCAGCAGCTTTTCCGGGCAAGAGACCCAGTACTTC. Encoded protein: CASSFSGQETQYF.